Following are 20 T cell receptor beta chains from one sample sequenced in a study of shared clonotypes between healthy human individuals. CD45RO-negative cells were positively selected for CCR7, leaving out terminally differentiated effector memory CD45RA+ cells. Clones were sequenced by immunoSEQ multiplex PCR, and TCRdb holds only the in-frame ones, with some missing. The data hold about 680,000 clones, with about 90% observed a single time. The sequencing input was naive CD8+ T cells sorted from blood. The receptor source for this set is a man aged 25-45 years in good health.

The V and J genes are TRBV4-1 and TRBJ2-7, with no clear D. The CDR3 sequence is 13 residues long. CDR1 MGHRA and CDR2 YSYEKL come from the germline V gene. V was trimmed by 2 bases and J by 0 bases, leaving 5 bases between them. CDR3 sequence reads: CASSQQLSYEQYF. The CDR3 region has the DNA TGCGCCAGCAGCCAACAGCTCTCCTACGAGCAGTACTTC.

This rearrangement joins TRBV2 to TRBJ2-7; TRBD1 matches 8 bases. With 5 bases clipped from V and 3 bases from J, the junction kept 12 bases outside the gene matches. The CDR3 totals 16 residues. Germline V lookup: CDR1 SNHLY, CDR2 FYNNEI. CDR3 sequence reads: CASSSPPGQAIYEQYF. DNA for the CDR3: TGTGCCAGCAGTTCCCCCCCGGGACAGGCAATCTACGAGCAGTACTTC.

The chain has TRBV29-1 and TRBJ1-4; D call uncertain. V lost 7 bases and J 7 bases, leaving 19 bases between the germline ends. The CDR3 runs 14 residues. Germline CDR1 reads SQVTM; CDR2 reads ANQGSEA. CDR3 sequence: CSAMGGVEGEKLFF. For the CDR3, the DNA is TGCAGCGCCATGGGCGGGGTTGAGGGTGAAAAACTGTTTTTT.

The rearrangement joins TRBV6-5 to TRBJ1-1; a weak D match, TRBD1 (6 bases). The CDR3 length is 15 residues. Germline lookup yields CDR1 MNHEY and CDR2 SVGAGI. V lost 1 base and J 0 bases, leaving 9 bases between the germline ends. The DNA for the CDR3 is TGTGCCAGCAGTTACTTAGGGGGTATGAACACTGAAGCTTTCTTT. Its protein is CASSYLGGMNTEAFF.

This clone showed up just once. This sequence joins TRBV2 and TRBJ2-1; the D gene could be TRBD1 or TRBD2 (7 bases each). The CDR3 spans 13 residues. V lost 8 bases and J 4 bases, leaving 12 bases between the germline ends. The germline V gene has CDR1 SNHLY and CDR2 FYNNEI. CDR3 region: CASPGGVYNEQFF. DNA of the CDR3: TGTGCCAGCCCAGGGGGGGTTTACAATGAGCAGTTCTTC. The full variable domain, in which reference TRBV2 and TRBJ2-1 provide the parts outside the CDR3, is EPEVTQTPSHQVTQMGQEVILRCVPISNHLYFYWYRQILGQKVEFLVSFYNNEISEKSEIFDDQFSVERPDGSNFTLKIRSTKLEDSAMYFCASPGGVYNEQFFGPGTRLTVL.

The chain couples TRBV19 to TRBJ2-1, with 7 bases matching TRBD2. V shed 5 bases and J 8 bases; nucleotides not matched to a gene: 9. In germline, CDR1 is LNHDA, CDR2 SQIVND (reference sequence). The CDR3 length is 14 residues. In DNA, the CDR3 is TGTGCCAGTAGTCCCTTGGGGGGGATACATGAGCAGTTCTTC. Amino acid sequence: CASSPLGGIHEQFF.

Note on this clone: This specimen includes other DNA sequences encoding the same CDR3. The chain links TRBV27 to TRBJ2-7; 11 positions agree with TRBD2. The trim removed 5 bases at V and 2 bases at J, leaving 5 bases unmatched. From germline, CDR1 is MNHEY and CDR2 SMNVEV (reference sequence). This CDR3 region has 15 residues. CDR3 protein: CASSLGTSGTYEQYF. CDR3 sequence (DNA): TGTGCCAGCAGTCTCGGGACTAGCGGAACCTACGAGCAGTACTTC.

The chain couples TRBV28 to TRBJ2-3; tentatively, D is TRBD2 (5 bases). This CDR3 has 17 residues. Germline V gene lookup returns CDR1 MDHEN and CDR2 SYDVKM. V gave up 2 bases and J gave up 1 base, with 16 bases separating them. The CDR3 reads CASSLKEKRTGTDTQYF. The DNA of the CDR3 is TGTGCCAGCAGTTTAAAGGAAAAACGGACTGGCACAGATACGCAGTATTTT.

The rearrangement uses TRBV27 and TRBJ2-1, with unresolved D. From germline, CDR1 is MNHEY and CDR2 SMNVEV (reference sequence). Trimming removed 1 base from V and 8 bases from J, with 9 bases in between. The CDR3 consists of 13 residues. In DNA, the CDR3 is TGTGCCAGCAGTTTATTAGGGCCCCATGAGCAGTTCTTC. Translating gives CASSLLGPHEQFF.

The chain has TRBV2 and TRBJ2-2; no reliable D call. V was clipped by 3 bases and J by 2 bases, with 10 bases between them. The CDR3 totals 15 residues. Germline assignment: CDR1 SNHLY and CDR2 FYNNEI. The CDR3, as DNA: TGTGCCAGCAGTGACCCGAGAATCAACACCGGGGAGCTGTTTTTT. Translating it yields CASSDPRINTGELFF.

This chain connects TRBV9 to TRBJ2-3; 9 nucleotides line up with TRBD2. J gave up 3 bases and V 0 bases, and 2 bases lay outside the gene matches. CDR3 size: 15 residues. Germline CDR1 is SGDLS and CDR2 is YYNGEE. The DNA of the CDR3 is TGTGCCAGCAGCGTAGGACTAGCGGTTACAGATACGCAGTATTTT. Its translation: CASSVGLAVTDTQYF.

This chain connects TRBV29-1 to TRBJ2-7, with TRBD2 matching over 15 bases. This CDR3 spans 18 amino acids. Germline CDR1 and CDR2: SQVTM and ANQGSEA. The ends lost 5 bases at V and 2 bases at J; junction bases unmatched: 13. As DNA, the CDR3 is TGCAGCGTTACACTTCCGGGACTAGCGGGAGGCCTTACCTACGAGCAGTACTTC. Its protein is CSVTLPGLAGGLTYEQYF.

This clone was seen only once. V gene TRBV28 combines with J gene TRBJ2-5, with D possibly matching TRBD2 (5 bases). The V end lost 6 bases, the J end lost 2 bases, and 13 bases lay between the germline ends. Germline V CDR1 and CDR2: MDHEN, SYDVKM. The CDR3 is made up of 14 amino acids. The CDR3 here is CASSHGVHQETQYF. In nucleotides, the CDR3 is TGTGCCAGCAGCCACGGGGTGCATCAAGAGACCCAGTACTTC.

V is TRBV19 and J is TRBJ1-5; D unresolved. Between the trimmed V and J ends, which lost 8 bases and 8 bases, there was a span of 16 bases. CDR1 and CDR2 from the germline V gene are LNHDA and SQIVND (reference sequence). The CDR3 runs to 13 residues. CDR3: CASASVKEEPQHF. In DNA form, the CDR3 reads TGTGCCAGTGCGAGCGTTAAAGAAGAGCCCCAGCATTTT. Together with reference TRBV19 and TRBJ1-5, the CDR3 gives the full variable domain: DGGITQSPKYLFRKEGQNVTLSCEQNLNHDAMYWYRQDPGQGLRLIYYSQIVNDFQKGDIAEGYSVSREKKESFPLTVTSAQKNPTAFYLCASASVKEEPQHFGDGTRLSIL.

This chain uses TRBV4-2 with TRBJ2-5, with 13 bases fitting TRBD2. Germline V gene data show CDR1 as LGHNA and CDR2 as YNFKEQ. The trim removed 4 bases at V and 2 bases at J, leaving 4 bases unmatched. The length of the CDR3 is 16 residues. CDR3 loop: CASSPRTSGRQETQYF. The CDR3 nucleotides read TGTGCCAGCAGCCCTCGGACTAGCGGGAGACAAGAGACCCAGTACTTC.

The chain links TRBV6-1 to TRBJ2-2, with D hard to call. The CDR3 loop spans 15 amino acids. The V gene lost 0 bases and the J gene lost 1 base, with 6 bases spanning the gap. CDR1 and CDR2 from the germline V gene are MNHNS and SASEGT. The chain's CDR3 is CASSEAAGNTGELFF. In DNA form, the CDR3 reads TGTGCCAGCAGTGAAGCGGCAGGGAACACCGGGGAGCTGTTTTTT.

Regarding this clone: Just one base apart from a much larger clone, this may be a read error. The chain joins TRBV7-9 to TRBJ2-7; D gene ambiguous. This CDR3 region has 12 residues. V was shortened by 4 bases and J by 1 base, with 5 bases between the two germline ends. Germline V lookup: CDR1 SEHNR, CDR2 FQNEAQ (reference sequence). The CDR3 DNA sequence: TGTGCCAGCAGCTCCGAGTCCTACGAGCAGTACTTC. Translating it yields CASSSESYEQYF.

V gene TRBV5-1 combines with J gene TRBJ2-5; D may be TRBD1 (6 bases). V was shortened by 0 bases and J by 4 bases, with 10 bases between the two germline ends. The CDR3 is made up of 14 amino acids. The V gene's germline CDR1 is SGHRS and CDR2 YFSETQ. The CDR3 loop reads CASSLAGARETQYF. In DNA, the CDR3 is TGCGCCAGCAGCTTGGCAGGGGCGCGAGAGACCCAGTACTTC.

The chain carries TRBV27 and TRBJ2-2; D not resolved. The V and J ends lost 3 bases and 7 bases respectively, with 12 bases between them. The CDR3 loop spans 14 amino acids. Per the germline V gene, CDR1 is MNHEY and CDR2 is SMNVEV (reference sequence). For the CDR3, the DNA is TGTGCCAGCAGTTTTATTGGCGTAAACGGGGAGCTGTTTTTT. Translated: CASSFIGVNGELFF.

V usage is TRBV6-5 and J usage is TRBJ2-7, with D perhaps matching TRBD2 (6 bases). This CDR3 is built from 14 residues. CDR1 and CDR2 from the germline V gene are MNHEY and SVGAGI. The ends were cut back, 2 bases at V and 1 base at J, with 9 bases in the middle. CDR3 nucleotides: TGTGCCAGCAGTTACCATAGCGGTTCCTACGAGCAGTACTTC. Translated, it gives CASSYHSGSYEQYF.